The sample holds a few counts of the clone carrying this T cell receptor (beta chain). What it recognizes is unknown. The sample comes from a study of T-cell reconstitution after alpha-beta-depleted transplantation in children. Overall study findings and caveats: Newly produced T cells mostly provided counts and TCRbeta diversity after one year, as hyperexpanded clones declined.

The library targeted TCRbeta and was prepared with unique molecular identifiers. In TCRdb, the PCR reads were re-called with MiXCR into one record per CDR3 protein. The data hold hundreds of thousands of distinct CDR3 sequences, with about 16% observed a single time. J lost 6 bases, V lost 8 bases, and 9 bases had no gene match. There are 13 residues in the CDR3. The germline V gene has CDR1 SNHLY and CDR2 FYNNEI. The sequence came from a boy under three years old who had a stem cell transplant for Wiskott-Aldrich syndrome, so the T cells may come from the graft donor. The rearrangement uses TRBV2 and TRBJ2-7, with TRBD1 matching 8 bases. The material was PBMCs, mostly from graft donor cells, obtained 360 days after TCRalphabeta/CD19-depleted stem cell transplant. The CDR3 coding sequence is TGTGCCAGCTTCGGACAGGGAGGACGCGAGCAGTACTTC. This translates into CASFGQGGREQYF. Filled out from reference TRBV2 and TRBJ2-7, the complete variable domain reads EPEVTQTPSHQVTQMGQEVILRCVPISNHLYFYWYRQILGQKVEFLVSFYNNEISEKSEIFDDQFSVERPDGSNFTLKIRSTKLEDSAMYFCASFGQGGREQYFGPGTRLTVT.